What follows are 2 T cell receptor beta chains derived from one specimen sequenced in a study of control samples from healthy donors and cancer patients. TCRdb's copy holds only in-frame clones and misses some; the assay was immunoSEQ multiplex PCR. The data show some 250,000 clones, around 79% seen once. The sample taken for sequencing was PBMCs. The receptors originated from a woman aged 55-75 years with lung cancer.

The chain links TRBV11-2 to TRBJ2-1, with 9 bases identical to TRBD2. Germline trimming cut 4 bases from V and 5 bases from J; bases unmatched to any gene: 9. The CDR3 length is 16 residues. Per germline, CDR1 SGHAT and CDR2 FQNNGV. The DNA for the CDR3 is TGTGCCAGCAGCTCGTTAGCGGGGGTACCCAACAATGAGCAGTTCTTC. Translation gives CASSSLAGVPNNEQFF.

This chain connects TRBV11-3 to TRBJ1-1; no firm D call. Looked up from germline, CDR1 is SGHNT and CDR2 is YENEEA. The CDR3 sequence is 14 residues long. V shed 1 base and J shed 2 bases, with 8 bases lying between them. The CDR3 here is CASSLGGFNTEAFF. The CDR3 DNA is TGTGCCAGCAGCTTAGGAGGGTTTAACACTGAAGCTTTCTTT.